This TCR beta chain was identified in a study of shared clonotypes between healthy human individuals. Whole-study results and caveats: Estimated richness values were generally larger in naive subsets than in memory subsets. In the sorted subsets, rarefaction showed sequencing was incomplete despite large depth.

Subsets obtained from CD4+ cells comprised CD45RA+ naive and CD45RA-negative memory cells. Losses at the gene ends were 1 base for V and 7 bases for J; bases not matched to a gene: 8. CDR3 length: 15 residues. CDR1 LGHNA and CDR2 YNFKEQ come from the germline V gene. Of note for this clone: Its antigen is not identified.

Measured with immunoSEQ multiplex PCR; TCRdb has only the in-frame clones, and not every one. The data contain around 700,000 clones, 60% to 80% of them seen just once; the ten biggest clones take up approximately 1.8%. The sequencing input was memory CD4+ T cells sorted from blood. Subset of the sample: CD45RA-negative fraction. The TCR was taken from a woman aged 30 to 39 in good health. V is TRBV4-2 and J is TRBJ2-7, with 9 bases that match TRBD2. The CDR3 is CASSQAAGGPEEQYF. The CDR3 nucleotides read TGTGCCAGCAGCCAAGCGGCGGGAGGGCCAGAAGAGCAGTACTTC.